Below, one TCR beta chain is given with its context. Antigen: not known. The PCR made use of 60 Vbeta and 13 Jbeta primers. Sequenced by immunoSEQ multiplex PCR; TCRdb stores in-frame clones only, minus some. This table has around 100,000 clones, around three quarters appearing once. The sample comes from a study of cytomegalovirus exposure and HLA in healthy donors. As for the study in general: Genetic ancestry analysis placed approximately 80% of the 400 or so donors that were genotyped in the Caucasian-associated cluster.

V was clipped by 8 bases and J by 5 bases; unmatched bases: 8. CDR3 size: 13 residues. Germline V lookup: CDR1 MNHEY, CDR2 SVGAGI. General observations from the study: The study put roughly 160 TCR beta chains on its list as cytomegalovirus-associated. Researchers reportedly found TCR beta sequences accurately predicted most subjects' HLA-A and HLA-B alleles.

This rearrangement joins TRBV6-5 to TRBJ2-5; TRBD1 agrees at 7 bases. Specimen: PBMCs. The receptor was derived from a female donor in good health and CMV-seropositive. Here the CDR3 DNA reads TGTGCCAGCTGTAGGCGACAGGGTGAGACCCAGTACTTC. As protein: CASCRRQGETQYF.